One and the same sample provided the 7 T cell receptor beta chains below, sequenced in a study of TIL therapy for anti-PD-1-resistant metastatic lung cancer. This was the immunoSEQ v3 assay. Measured with immunoSEQ multiplex PCR; TCRdb has only the in-frame clones, and not every one. This table holds about 48,000 clones, about three quarters found once. Time point of the sample: pre-treatment sample, taken before nivolumab and TIL therapy. Pleural nodules or supraclavicular lymph nodes made up most of the excised metastases sampled. Sequenced material: tumor tissue, taken at baseline. Receptors were obtained from a person between 30 and 80 years old with non-small cell lung cancer.

The rearrangement links TRBV19 to TRBJ1-1; D ambiguous. This CDR3 is built from 15 residues. Germline-derived CDR1 and CDR2 are LNHDA and SQIVND (reference sequence). The V gene lost 0 bases and the J gene lost 2 bases, with 10 bases spanning the gap. This CDR3 reads CASSIEGAENTEAFF. As DNA, the CDR3 is TGTGCCAGTAGTATAGAAGGAGCAGAAAACACTGAAGCTTTCTTT.

V and J are TRBV9 and TRBJ1-2, with 7 nucleotides matching TRBD1. From germline, CDR1 is SGDLS and CDR2 YYNGEE. CDR3 length: 15 residues. V lost 5 bases, J lost 2 bases, and 9 bases stayed unmatched. For the CDR3, the DNA is TGTGCCAGCAGTGGACAGGCCCGACTGAACTATGGCTACACCTTC. This translates into CASSGQARLNYGYTF.

The rearrangement links TRBV5-6 to TRBJ2-5; 7 bases match TRBD2. Germline CDR1 is SGHDT and CDR2 is YYEEEE. The CDR3 totals 14 residues. V lost 2 bases and J lost 5; bases outside the gene matches: 6. CDR3 region: CASSFSTAGETQYF. CDR3 coding DNA: TGTGCCAGCAGCTTCTCAACAGCGGGGGAGACCCAGTACTTC.

Written as DNA, the CDR3 is TGTGCCAGCAGTTACGCGGACCGGAGCCGGGGGTCACCCCTCCACTTT. Protein sequence: CASSYADRSRGSPLHF. The rearrangement joins TRBV6-5 to TRBJ1-6, with a weak D call TRBD1 (5 bases). Germline V gene data show CDR1 as MNHEY and CDR2 as SVGAGI. The CDR3 has 16 amino acids. Trimming took off 2 bases at V and 10 bases at J, with 18 bases between the two ends.

The chain uses TRBV12-2 and TRBJ1-2; TRBD1 reflects the table's D call only, with no check against the DNA. TRBV12-2 is flagged as a pseudogene. This CDR3 is 15 amino acids long. The CDR3 loop is CASRLPTDPNYGYTF. The CDR3 nucleotides are TGTGCAAGTCGCTTACCGACAGATCCTAACTATGGCTACACCTTC.

This clone was observed a single time. The CDR3 DNA is TGCGCCAGCAGCCTGGGGGGCCAGGGGGCTGACGAGCAGTACTTC. This codes for CASSLGGQGADEQYF. The chain is built from TRBV4-3 and TRBJ2-7; TRBD1 aligns across 8 bases. Germline-derived CDR1 and CDR2 are LGHNA and YSLEER. The V and J ends lost 4 bases and 5 bases, in that order; junction bases with no gene match: 10. This CDR3 contains 15 residues.

The chain couples TRBV6-6 to TRBJ1-2; maybe TRBD1 (5 bases). Germline-derived CDR1 and CDR2 are MNHNY and SVGAGI (reference sequence). This CDR3 has 13 residues. The V gene lost 3 bases and the J gene lost 8 bases, with 13 bases spanning the gap. CDR3 DNA sequence: TGTGCCAGCAGTTATGGGCAGGGTTTAGGCTACACCTTC. Its translation: CASSYGQGLGYTF.